The 4 T cell receptor beta chains below come from one sample, sequenced in a study of monozygotic twins with inflammatory bowel disease. TCRdb reprocessed the 5' RACE reads and keeps a single row for each CDR3 protein, giving no DNA. Reported are around 150,000 distinct CDR3 sequences; the ten largest clones contain approximately 3%. The sequenced material came from blood. These receptors were taken from a human donor with ulcerative colitis or Crohn's disease, or a healthy co-twin of an affected twin (not recorded which).

V usage is TRBV7-3 and J usage is TRBJ2-1; TCRdb picks TRBD2, but there is no DNA to check that call. CDR1 SGHTA and CDR2 FQGTGA come from the germline V gene. The CDR3 extends over 14 amino acids. CDR3: CASSSGLDHNEQFF.

This chain joins TRBV5-1 and TRBJ1-1; the TRBD1 assignment by TCRdb is unverifiable without DNA. The CDR3 has 15 residues. CDR1 SGHRS and CDR2 YFSETQ come from the germline V gene. CDR3 sequence: CASSPLGRDSPEAFF.

V usage is TRBV5-5 and J usage is TRBJ1-2. This CDR3 is built from 12 residues. CDR1 is SGHKS and CDR2 is YYEKEE in the germline V gene (reference sequence). The CDR3 loop is CASSDSSEGYTF.

V gene TRBV5-1 combines with J gene TRBJ2-5; TCRdb's D call of TRBD2 is untestable without DNA. The CDR3 contains 14 residues. Looked up from germline, CDR1 is SGHRS and CDR2 is YFSETQ. The CDR3 sequence: CASSTGTAKETQYF.